One sample yielded the 9 T cell receptor beta chains listed below, sequenced in a study of cytomegalovirus exposure and HLA in healthy donors. Vbeta (60) and Jbeta (13) primers were used in the PCR. Clones were sequenced by immunoSEQ multiplex PCR, and TCRdb holds only the in-frame ones, with some missing. The sample comprises 150,000 to 200,000 clones, approximately 80% of which are singletons, and around 5.8% rests with the top ten. Specimen: PBMCs. The receptor source for this set is a male donor in good health and CMV-seropositive.

The chain carries TRBV10-3 and TRBJ1-1, with a possible D match to TRBD1 (5 bases). The V gene's germline CDR1 is ENHRY and CDR2 SYGVKD. The CDR3 loop spans 14 amino acids. V gave up 0 bases and J gave up 1 base, with 6 bases separating them. CDR3 sequence: CAISESQGNTEAFF. The CDR3 DNA reads as TGTGCCATCAGTGAGTCGCAGGGGAACACTGAAGCTTTCTTT.

The J gene is TRBJ2-1, the V gene TRBV30; TRBD2 aligns across 10 bases. Germline CDR1 and CDR2: GTSNPN and SVGIG (reference sequence). CDR3 size: 14 residues. V lost 6 bases, J lost 3 bases, and 5 bases stayed unmatched. As DNA, the CDR3 is TGTGCCTGCGGACTAGCGGAGCTCTACAATGAGCAGTTCTTC. Translating gives CACGLAELYNEQFF.

The chain has TRBV19 and TRBJ1-2; D might be TRBD1 (5 bases). V dropped 5 bases and J dropped 7 bases, with 17 bases sitting between them. The CDR3 spans 14 residues. Per germline, CDR1 LNHDA and CDR2 SQIVND (reference sequence). The CDR3 region is CASSPNQGWGGYTF. In DNA form, the CDR3 reads TGTGCCAGTAGTCCAAATCAGGGATGGGGTGGCTACACCTTC.

The chain links TRBV6-5 to TRBJ2-5; possible D gene TRBD1, 5 bases. The V end lost 6 bases, the J end lost 5 bases, and 13 bases lay between the germline ends. Per the germline V gene, CDR1 is MNHEY and CDR2 is SVGAGI. CDR3 size: 13 residues. The CDR3 DNA reads TGTGCCAGCAGCTTAGGGGTGGTGGAGACCCAGTACTTC. As protein: CASSLGVVETQYF.

This chain connects TRBV2 to TRBJ2-5; 10 bases map to TRBD2. Per germline, CDR1 SNHLY and CDR2 FYNNEI. V dropped 6 bases and J dropped 4; count of bases not matched to a gene: 5. CDR3 length: 14 amino acids. CDR3 amino acids: CASRGASGRETQYF. CDR3 coding DNA: TGTGCCAGCAGAGGGGCTAGCGGGAGAGAGACCCAGTACTTC. Based on the CDR3 plus reference TRBV2 and TRBJ2-5, the full variable domain is EPEVTQTPSHQVTQMGQEVILRCVPISNHLYFYWYRQILGQKVEFLVSFYNNEISEKSEIFDDQFSVERPDGSNFTLKIRSTKLEDSAMYFCASRGASGRETQYFGPGTRLLVL.

V is TRBV5-6 and J is TRBJ1-4; tentative D call: TRBD1 (5 bases). The CDR3 totals 14 residues. Trimming took off 1 base at V and 5 bases at J, with 9 bases between the two ends. The V gene's germline CDR1 is SGHDT and CDR2 YYEEEE. CDR3 bases: TGTGCCAGCAGCTTGTGGGGGAGGAATGAAAAACTGTTTTTT. Its translation: CASSLWGRNEKLFF.

The J gene is TRBJ2-3, the V gene TRBV5-1; 7 bases match TRBD1. CDR3 length: 14 amino acids. Germline V CDR1 and CDR2: SGHRS, YFSETQ. V shed 4 bases and J 0 bases; nucleotides not matched to a gene: 2. The CDR3 nucleotides are TGCGCCAGCAGCGCGACAGGGAGCACAGATACGCAGTATTTT. Encoded protein: CASSATGSTDTQYF.

CDR3 nucleotide sequence: TGTGCCAGCAGTGAAAGAGACAGGGACGAGCAGTACTTC. This gives the protein CASSERDRDEQYF. The V and J genes are TRBV6-1 and TRBJ2-5, with 7 bases fitting TRBD1. The end of the DNA is better explained by TRBJ2-7, so the J call may be wrong. Germline V gene sequence: CDR1 MNHNS, CDR2 SASEGT. The CDR3 runs to 13 residues.

V is TRBV29-1 and J is TRBJ2-5; unclear D gene. V dropped 5 bases and J dropped 3 bases, with 7 bases sitting between them. Per germline, CDR1 SQVTM and CDR2 ANQGSEA. The CDR3 has 11 residues. CDR3: CSVNREETQYF. CDR3 nucleotides: TGCAGCGTTAACAGAGAAGAGACCCAGTACTTC. The complete variable domain, with remaining parts taken from reference TRBV29-1 and TRBJ2-5, reads SAVISQKPSRDICQRGTSLTIQCQVDSQVTMMFWYRQQPGQSLTLIATANQGSEATYESGFVIDKFPISRPNLTFSTLTVSNMSPEDSSIYLCSVNREETQYFGPGTRLLVL.